Described below is a single T cell receptor (beta chain) sequence and its context. The data were produced by immunoSEQ multiplex PCR, yet TCRdb's version contains in-frame clones alone and is incomplete. Found here are tens of thousands of clones, more than 70% of them singletons; the top ten hold approximately 5%. This specimen comes from a study of control samples from healthy donors and cancer patients. The sample consisted of PBMCs. The source of this sequence is a man between 60 and 70 years old with colorectal cancer.

The CDR3 sequence: CASGLGTEQFF. CDR3 sequence (DNA): TGTGCTAGTGGTTTGGGTACTGAGCAGTTCTTC. The V and J genes are TRBV12-5 and TRBJ2-1; D uncertain. Looked up from germline, CDR1 is LGHNT and CDR2 is FRNRAP. This CDR3 is 11 amino acids long. V lost 1 base and J lost 9, with 4 bases in between.